The 6 T cell receptor beta chains reported below all come from one sample, sequenced in a study of blood T cells in healthy people across ages. It was with a sample-barcoded 5' primer and a J-beta primer mix that a second PCR of roughly 7 to 12 cycles was run. MiXCR, run by TCRdb on the 5' RACE reads, gives a single entry per CDR3 protein. This table has some 1.1 million distinct CDR3 sequences, more than 30% appearing once. Sequencing was carried out using blood. These receptors all stem from a man between 18 and 29 years old in good health.

This clonotype has more than one count but fewer than ten. The chain combines TRBV4-3 with TRBJ1-1; tentatively, D is TRBD1 (5 bases). The CDR3 has 13 amino acids. Germline V gene sequence: CDR1 LGHNA, CDR2 YSLEER. The V and J ends lost 0 bases and 8 bases respectively, with 10 bases between them. CDR3 in DNA: TGCGCCAGCAGCCAAGAAGGAAGGGGCGAAGCTTTCTTT. Translation gives CASSQEGRGEAFF.

As DNA, the CDR3 is TGTGCCAGCAGTTACTCAGCGGACAGGGCCCGTTGGGCTGGAAACACCATATATTTT. Translated: CASSYSADRARWAGNTIYF. This rearrangement joins TRBV6-5 to TRBJ1-3; 8 nucleotides match TRBD1. The CDR3 is 19 amino acids. Germline CDR1 is MNHEY and CDR2 is SVGAGI. V trimming: 0 bases; J trimming: 2 bases; junction bases outside the gene matches: 12.

This sequence joins TRBV7-9 and TRBJ2-1; a weak D match, TRBD2 (6 bases). The CDR3 runs to 18 residues. Trimming left V 3 bases short and J 0 bases short, with 18 bases between. The V gene's germline CDR1 is SEHNR and CDR2 FQNEAQ (reference sequence). For the CDR3, the DNA is TGTGCCAGCAGCTTCCCCCCCGGCGGGGAGGTCTCCTACAATGAGCAGTTCTTC. This sequence encodes CASSFPPGGEVSYNEQFF.

In regard to this clonotype: Given a much more abundant clone one base away, this may be a read error. The chain couples TRBV12-3 or TRBV12-4 to TRBJ2-3; D is possibly TRBD2 (6 bases). The CDR3 length is 15 residues. The CDR3: CVSSFLGLRFGTQYF. CDR3 sequence (DNA): TGTGTCAGCAGTTTCCTCGGACTACGGTTCGGTACGCAGTATTTT.

This clonotype came up once. This rearrangement joins TRBV27 to TRBJ1-5; TRBD1 might be the D (6 bases). V lost 2 bases, J lost 4 bases, and 15 bases lay in between. Germline V CDR1 and CDR2: MNHEY, SMNVEV (reference sequence). The CDR3 is made up of 16 amino acids. The CDR3 sequence is CASSLLTGRPNQPQHF. Here the CDR3 DNA reads TGTGCCAGCAGTTTACTGACAGGAAGACCTAATCAGCCCCAGCATTTT.

The gene calls are TRBV6-6 and TRBJ1-5; possible D gene TRBD1, 6 bases. The CDR3 consists of 15 residues. Germline V lookup: CDR1 MNHNY, CDR2 SVGAGI (reference sequence). With 0 bases removed from V and 6 bases from J, the gap between germline ends came to 12 bases. The CDR3 nucleotides are TGTGCCAGCAGTTACTCGCTTCAGGGGACTCAGCCCCAGCATTTT. Encoded protein: CASSYSLQGTQPQHF.